The present T cell receptor (beta chain) was sequenced within a study of T cells in narcolepsy. Study background: Healthy controls were enrolled alongside patients with narcolepsy type 1 or type 2.

Assay: immunoSEQ multiplex PCR; the TCRdb copy retains only in-frame clones and omits some. Among around 35,000 clones listed, around 90% were seen once. This CDR3 comprises 13 residues. Germline loops: CDR1 SQVTM, CDR2 ANQGSEA. V was trimmed by 7 bases and J by 4 bases, leaving 15 bases between them. The sequencing input was CD45RA- memory CD4+ T cells from PBMCs. The V call is TRBV29-1, the J call TRBJ2-3; possibly TRBD2 for D (6 bases). The clonotype was recovered from a human donor with narcolepsy. The CDR3 nucleotides are TGCAGCGCGTGGGACTTGATATCAGATACGCAGTATTTT. It encodes CSAWDLISDTQYF.